Following are 17 T cell receptor beta chains from one sample sequenced in a study of T cell clonotyping in hematopoietic cell transplantation. The time point: recipient sample about 28 days before transplant, after cytoreduction. Clones were sequenced by immunoSEQ multiplex PCR, and TCRdb holds only the in-frame ones, with some missing. The table records some 49,000 clones, 65% to 90% of them present only once. Sequences were derived from peripheral blood mononuclear cells, sampled before stem cell transplant. The source is a man aged 55 to 70 with biphenotypic leukemia. Some clones in this sample may be carry-over from other donors' samples.

The genes are TRBV6-5 and TRBJ1-1; a possible D gene is TRBD1 (5 bases). The CDR3 contains 14 residues. Germline-derived CDR1 and CDR2 are MNHEY and SVGAGI. V was shortened by 5 bases and J by 5 bases, with 15 bases between the two germline ends. CDR3 sequence (DNA): TGTGCCAGCAGTACCCGGGCCCGGGGGACTGAAGCTTTCTTT. It translates to CASSTRARGTEAFF.

This sequence joins TRBV6-1 and TRBJ2-7; D is unresolved. This CDR3 has 14 amino acids. CDR1 and CDR2 from the germline V gene are MNHNS and SASEGT. The V end lost 2 bases, the J end lost 5 bases, and 13 bases lay between the germline ends. The CDR3 coding sequence is TGTGCCAGCAGTGAATATGGGGTCGGAAACGAGCAGTACTTC. Translation: CASSEYGVGNEQYF.

This clone was counted a single time. V is TRBV5-1 and J is TRBJ2-2; 7 nucleotides line up with TRBD1. In germline, CDR1 is SGHRS, CDR2 YFSETQ. The CDR3 consists of 14 residues. The V gene end was trimmed by 4 bases and the J gene end by 4 bases; junction bases not matched to a gene: 4. CDR3 in amino acids: CASSSGTVTGELFF. The CDR3 coding sequence is TGCGCCAGCAGCAGTGGGACAGTCACCGGGGAGCTGTTTTTT.

The genes are TRBV5-6 and TRBJ1-4; TRBD1 might be the D (5 bases). The CDR3 covers 16 residues. The germline CDR1 and CDR2 sequences are SGHDT and YYEEEE. V dropped 3 bases and J dropped 0 bases, with 12 bases sitting between them. The DNA for the CDR3 is TGTGCCAGCAGCTACGGGACGGGGGCAACTAATGAAAAACTGTTTTTT. Protein product: CASSYGTGATNEKLFF.

The chain combines TRBV7-2 with TRBJ1-3, with no clear D. The CDR3 consists of 13 residues. Per germline, CDR1 SGHTA and CDR2 FQGNSA. Trimming pared 5 bases from V and 4 bases from J, leaving 9 bases between. The CDR3 DNA sequence: TGTGCCAGCAGCCTCAGGAACGGAAACACCATATATTTT. Amino acid sequence: CASSLRNGNTIYF.

The chain recombines TRBV25-1 with TRBJ2-3, with 9 positions matching TRBD2. Germline V gene lookup returns CDR1 MGHDK and CDR2 SYGVNS. The V and J ends lost 1 base and 0 bases, in that order; junction bases with no gene match: 2. CDR3 length: 16 residues. CDR3 loop: CASSEFAGGSTDTQYF. The DNA of the CDR3 is TGTGCCAGCAGTGAATTTGCGGGAGGGAGCACAGATACGCAGTATTTT.

The chain combines TRBV5-4 with TRBJ2-6; D is ambiguous. CDR1 and CDR2 (germline): SGHNT, YYREEE (reference sequence). V was trimmed by 10 bases and J by 2 bases, leaving 10 bases between them. This CDR3 spans 13 amino acids. The CDR3 DNA is TGTGCCTCTACATGGACTGGGGCCAACGTCCTGACTTTC. It yields the protein CASTWTGANVLTF.

With regard to this clone: One end of the junction varies from germline; a read error may be responsible. The chain combines TRBV7-7 with TRBJ1-1, with unresolved D. Germline CDR1 is SSHAT and CDR2 is FNYEAQ (reference sequence). The CDR3 covers 18 residues. CDR3 DNA sequence: TGTGCTAGCAGCTTATCTGCCGCGGGGATCTGGATGAACACTGAAGCTTTCTTT. Encoded protein: CASSLSAAGIWMNTEAFF.

The chain couples TRBV6-5 to TRBJ1-2; no clear D. Trimming left V 4 bases short and J 7 bases short, with 13 bases between. Germline V gene sequence: CDR1 MNHEY, CDR2 SVGAGI. CDR3 size: 13 residues. This CDR3 reads CASSSDLGSGYTF. The CDR3 region has the DNA TGTGCCAGCAGTTCGGACCTAGGGAGTGGCTACACCTTC.

This clone was seen once. CDR3 in amino acids: CASSWGTGLRTDTQYF. CDR3 nucleotide sequence: TGTGCCAGCAGCTGGGGGACAGGCCTTCGCACAGATACGCAGTATTTT. V gene TRBV5-6 combines with J gene TRBJ2-3; 8 bases agree with TRBD1. Trimming took 3 bases from V and 1 from J; bases not matched to a gene: 7. The CDR3 loop spans 16 amino acids. CDR1 SGHDT and CDR2 YYEEEE come from the germline V gene. The full variable domain, its missing parts supplied by reference TRBV5-6 and TRBJ2-3, is DAGVTQSPTHLIKTRGQQVTLRCSPKSGHDTVSWYQQALGQGPQFIFQYYEEEERQRGNFPDRFSGHQFPNYSSELNVNALLLGDSALYLCASSWGTGLRTDTQYFGPGTRLTVL.

This chain links TRBV28 with TRBJ1-2, with TRBD1 identical over 8 bases. Germline lookup yields CDR1 MDHEN and CDR2 SYDVKM. The CDR3 runs 15 residues. Trimming took 10 bases from V and 1 from J; bases not matched to a gene: 11. CDR3 in DNA: TGTGCCACAAGGGGGTGGACAGGGAATAACTATGGCTACACCTTC. Translated: CATRGWTGNNYGYTF.

J is TRBJ2-1 and V is TRBV7-9; D perhaps matches TRBD2 (5 bases). V was clipped by 2 bases and J by 7 bases, with 15 bases between them. Germline-derived CDR1 and CDR2 are SEHNR and FQNEAQ (reference sequence). CDR3 length: 15 amino acids. The CDR3 sequence is CASSLSGVSGNEQFF. The CDR3 region has the DNA TGTGCCAGCAGCTTAAGTGGGGTCTCGGGAAATGAGCAGTTCTTC.

CDR3 sequence (DNA): TGTGCCAGCAGCCGCCCGAGCGGGTGGTTAGGTACGCAGTATTTT. Amino acid sequence: CASSRPSGWLGTQYF. The gene calls are TRBV28 and TRBJ2-3; D perhaps matches TRBD2 (6 bases). The germline V gene encodes CDR1 MDHEN and CDR2 SYDVKM. This CDR3 is built from 15 residues. Trimming took 6 bases from V and 8 from J, leaving 21 bases between them.

The chain couples TRBV9 to TRBJ2-3; 16 nucleotides line up with TRBD2. Trimming removed 5 bases from V and 5 bases from J; junction bases left unmatched: 5. The germline V gene encodes CDR1 SGDLS and CDR2 YYNGEE. The CDR3 sequence is 16 residues long. The CDR3 DNA reads TGTGCCAGCAGAGAGGGACTAGCGGGAGGGCGAGATACGCAGTATTTT. It codes for CASREGLAGGRDTQYF.

The table lists this clone with a count of one. The J gene is TRBJ1-1, the V gene TRBV13; TRBD1 matches at 11 bases. CDR3 length: 17 residues. After removal of 4 bases from V and 5 bases from J, the junction contained 12 bases not matched to a gene. Germline loops: CDR1 PRHDT, CDR2 FYEKMQ (reference sequence). The CDR3 DNA follows: TGTGCCAGCAGCTCGGGGGACAGGGGGTATCGGCGGACTGAAGCTTTCTTT. It codes for CASSSGDRGYRRTEAFF.

This chain uses TRBV5-4 with TRBJ2-2; TRBD1 aligns across 7 bases. The CDR3 has 15 amino acids. The V gene's germline CDR1 is SGHNT and CDR2 YYREEE (reference sequence). After removal of 4 bases from V and 0 bases from J, the junction contained 3 bases not matched to a gene. For the CDR3, the DNA is TGTGCCAGCAGCGCCGGGACAGCGAACACCGGGGAGCTGTTTTTT. Translation gives CASSAGTANTGELFF. Using reference TRBV5-4 and TRBJ2-2 for the parts outside the CDR3, the full variable domain is ETGVTQSPTHLIKTRGQQVTLRCSSQSGHNTVSWYQQALGQGPQFIFQYYREEENGRGNFPPRFSGLQFPNYSSELNVNALELDDSALYLCASSAGTANTGELFFGEGSRLTVL.

The V and J genes are TRBV7-3 and TRBJ1-3; D may be TRBD1 (6 bases). This CDR3 spans 13 amino acids. Trimming removed 5 bases from V and 7 bases from J, with 12 bases in between. Germline CDR1 SGHTA, CDR2 FQGTGA. The CDR3 nucleotides read TGTGCCAGCAGCGACACCACAGGGAACACCATATATTTT. The encoded protein is CASSDTTGNTIYF.